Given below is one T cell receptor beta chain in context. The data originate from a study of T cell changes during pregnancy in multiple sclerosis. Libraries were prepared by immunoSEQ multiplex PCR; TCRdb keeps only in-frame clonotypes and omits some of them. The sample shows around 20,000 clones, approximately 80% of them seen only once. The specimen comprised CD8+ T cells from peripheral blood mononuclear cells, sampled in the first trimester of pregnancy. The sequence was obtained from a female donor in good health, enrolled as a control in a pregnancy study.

The CDR3 nucleotides read TGTGCCAGCAGTTTAGCCAGGGGGCGGCAAGAGACCCAGTACTTC. The encoded protein is CASSLARGRQETQYF. J is TRBJ2-5 and V is TRBV2; 8 bases line up with TRBD1. CDR1 is SNHLY, CDR2 FYNNEI, per germline. CDR3 size: 15 residues. Trimming cost V 5 bases and J 2 bases; bases outside gene matches: 7.